These 22 T cell receptor beta chains came from one sample sequenced in a study of CD8+ T cells in alopecia areata. The sequencing template was cDNA reverse transcribed from extracted RNA. The assay was immunoSEQ multiplex PCR, and TCRdb's table has in-frame clones only and misses some. Of about 110,000 clones in the sample, approximately 61% were seen once. Sequencing was performed on NKG2D-low CD8+ T cells sorted from blood. These receptors came from a human donor with alopecia areata.

This clone has a single count. The V call is TRBV6-1, the J call TRBJ1-1; 7 bases align to TRBD1. The germline V gene encodes CDR1 MNHNS and CDR2 SASEGT. Unmatched junction bases numbered 13, after V lost 6 bases and J lost 6 bases. CDR3 length equals 15 residues. This chain's CDR3 is CASSRDSSALAEAFF. The CDR3 DNA reads TGTGCCAGCAGCCGGGACAGTTCCGCCTTGGCTGAAGCTTTCTTT.

This clone was seen a handful of times. The chain links TRBV5-1 to TRBJ2-7; D ambiguous. Trimming shortened V by 4 bases and J by 9 bases, and 14 bases separated the two germline ends. The CDR3 is made up of 12 amino acids. Germline values: CDR1 SGHRS, CDR2 YFSETQ. The DNA for the CDR3 is TGCGCCAGCAGCCCCACGAGCGATCCGCAGTACTTC. This gives the protein CASSPTSDPQYF.

The V and J genes are TRBV10-2 and TRBJ2-7; 8 bases are a match to TRBD1. The CDR3 length is 15 residues. The germline gives CDR1 WSHSY, CDR2 SAAADI. The junction had 3 bases not matched to a gene; V was cut back by 0 bases and J by 2 bases. The CDR3 DNA reads as TGCGCCAGCAGTGAGTCGAGGACAGGGCCCTACGAGCAGTACTTC. Translation: CASSESRTGPYEQYF.

This clone was found a few times. This rearrangement joins TRBV7-8 to TRBJ2-1; 7 bases fit TRBD2. The germline V gene encodes CDR1 SGHVS and CDR2 FQNEAQ. The CDR3 consists of 16 residues. Germline trimming cut 0 bases from V and 6 bases from J; bases unmatched to any gene: 8. DNA for the CDR3: TGTGCCAGCAGCTTAGCGGTACAGCGGGGTCCCAATGAGCAGTTCTTC. As protein: CASSLAVQRGPNEQFF.

This clone was detected once. V is TRBV28 and J is TRBJ2-1; no definite D call. Trimming took off 3 bases at V and 9 bases at J, with 6 bases between the two ends. In germline, CDR1 is MDHEN, CDR2 SYDVKM. The CDR3 consists of 11 residues. The CDR3 DNA reads as TGTGCCAGCAGTTTCGGTGGTGAGCAGTTCTTC. It is translated as CASSFGGEQFF.

A remark on this clone: This CDR3 is also generated by other DNA sequences in the sample. The chain carries TRBV27 and TRBJ2-7; weak D call: TRBD1 (6 bases). Deletions cut 2 bases from V and 2 bases from J, with 7 bases between. The CDR3 is 13 amino acids. Germline V gives CDR1 MNHEY, CDR2 SMNVEV (reference sequence). The CDR3 coding sequence is TGTGCCAGCAGTTTAGGACAGACCTACGAGCAGTACTTC. Its translation: CASSLGQTYEQYF.

This clone has more than one count but fewer than ten. The V gene is TRBV7-9, the J gene TRBJ2-7; TRBD2 matches 10 bases. CDR1 SEHNR and CDR2 FQNEAQ come from the germline V gene (reference sequence). The junction had 2 bases not matched to a gene; V was cut back by 3 bases and J by 6 bases. This CDR3 is built from 13 residues. CDR3 in amino acids: CASSFRTSGEQYF. The CDR3 nucleotides are TGTGCCAGCAGCTTCCGGACTAGCGGCGAGCAGTACTTC.

This rearrangement joins TRBV27 to TRBJ2-1; 9 bases line up with TRBD1. The V gene end was trimmed by 7 bases and the J gene end by 8 bases; junction bases not matched to a gene: 6. The CDR3 is 13 amino acids. Germline CDR1 reads MNHEY; CDR2 reads SMNVEV (reference sequence). The CDR3 sequence: CASTTRTGDEQFF. The CDR3, as DNA: TGTGCCAGCACCACCAGGACAGGGGATGAGCAGTTCTTC.

The chain carries TRBV7-3 and TRBJ1-1, with no clear D. The CDR3 consists of 12 residues. CDR1 and CDR2 (germline): SGHTA, FQGTGA. V lost 4 bases and J lost 10, with 13 bases in between. CDR3 in DNA: TGTGCCAGCAGCTCAGACGGATCTACAGCTTTCTTT. Residues: CASSSDGSTAFF. Using reference TRBV7-3 and TRBJ1-1 for the parts outside the CDR3, the full variable domain is GAGVSQTPSNKVTEKGKYVELRCDPISGHTALYWYRQSLGQGPEFLIYFQGTGAADDSGLPNDRFFAVRPEGSVSTLKIQRTERGDSAVYLCASSSDGSTAFFGQGTRLTVV.

The rearrangement joins TRBV19 to TRBJ2-1, with TRBD2 as a possible D gene (5 bases). CDR3 length: 14 amino acids. Looked up from germline, CDR1 is LNHDA and CDR2 is SQIVND (reference sequence). V was clipped by 3 bases and J by 9 bases, with 15 bases between them. The CDR3 loop is CASSIGGSWSEQFF. The CDR3 bases are TGTGCCAGTAGTATCGGTGGGAGTTGGAGTGAGCAGTTCTTC.

This clone was detected only a few times. The chain combines TRBV6-5 with TRBJ2-2; tentatively, D is TRBD1 or TRBD2 (7 bases each). The CDR3 runs to 15 residues. Germline V CDR1 and CDR2: MNHEY, SVGAGI. The V and J ends lost 10 bases and 2 bases respectively, with 17 bases between them. In DNA, the CDR3 is TGTGCCACCTTGGGAGGGACAGCTAACACCGGGGAGCTGTTTTTT. This sequence encodes CATLGGTANTGELFF.

This clone was observed a handful of times. At the DNA level, this CDR3 is encoded by other sequences in the same sample as well. The chain links TRBV27 to TRBJ1-5; TRBD1 might be the D (5 bases). CDR3 length: 14 amino acids. The V end lost 0 bases, the J end lost 7 bases, and 10 bases lay between the germline ends. Germline values: CDR1 MNHEY, CDR2 SMNVEV (reference sequence). Written as DNA, the CDR3 is TGTGCCAGCAGTTTATCGGGGGGGAACCAGCCCCAGCATTTT. Its translation is CASSLSGGNQPQHF.

The CDR3 bases are TGTGCCAGCAGTTTGTTCTCAGGCCACGAGCAGTACTTC. Its protein product is CASSLFSGHEQYF. The rearrangement links TRBV27 to TRBJ2-7; D call uncertain. This CDR3 has 13 amino acids. V gave up 3 bases and J gave up 5 bases, with 11 bases separating them. The germline gives CDR1 MNHEY, CDR2 SMNVEV (reference sequence).

The rearrangement links TRBV28 to TRBJ1-2; D is possibly TRBD1 (6 bases). Germline V gene lookup returns CDR1 MDHEN and CDR2 SYDVKM. The CDR3 spans 14 residues. Trimming removed 5 bases at V and 2 bases at J, with 12 bases between. CDR3 residues: CASSNPGQNYGYTF. The CDR3 region has the DNA TGTGCCAGCAGTAACCCAGGACAGAACTATGGCTACACCTTC.

The gene calls are TRBV9 and TRBJ2-1; possibly TRBD1 or TRBD2 for D (5 bases each). Germline V CDR1 and CDR2: SGDLS, YYNGEE. The CDR3 spans 13 residues. V lost 2 bases, J lost 10 bases, and 13 bases lay in between. The CDR3 sequence is CASSVGEPGEQFF. The CDR3 nucleotides are TGTGCCAGCAGCGTGGGGGAACCTGGGGAGCAGTTCTTC.

In this sample, this clone turned up a few times. The J gene is TRBJ2-5, the V gene TRBV27; D may be TRBD1 (6 bases). From germline, CDR1 is MNHEY and CDR2 SMNVEV (reference sequence). Trimming took off 6 bases at V and 4 bases at J, with 12 bases between the two ends. The CDR3 consists of 13 residues. CDR3 amino acids: CASSQQGGETQYF. Written as DNA, the CDR3 is TGTGCCAGCAGCCAACAGGGCGGAGAGACCCAGTACTTC.

The chain employs TRBV4-1 and TRBJ2-3; D is perhaps TRBD2 (5 bases). Between the trimmed V and J ends, which lost 4 bases and 4 bases, there was a span of 12 bases. The CDR3 contains 14 residues. Germline CDR1 MGHRA, CDR2 YSYEKL. CDR3 sequence reads: CASSPGNVADTQYF. The CDR3 DNA follows: TGCGCCAGCAGCCCCGGGAATGTTGCAGATACGCAGTATTTT.

This clone was seen a handful of times. The gene calls are TRBV7-2 and TRBJ2-1; TRBD2 is a possible D gene (6 bases). The length of the CDR3 is 13 residues. Germline lookup yields CDR1 SGHTA and CDR2 FQGNSA. Trimming took 0 bases from V and 10 from J, leaving 10 bases between them. The CDR3 reads CASSLAGTQEQFF. As DNA, the CDR3 is TGTGCCAGCAGCTTAGCAGGGACTCAAGAGCAGTTCTTC.

The V gene is TRBV19, the J gene TRBJ1-1; D unresolved. The V and J ends lost 9 bases and 1 base respectively, with 18 bases between them. The CDR3 extends over 15 amino acids. Germline-derived CDR1 and CDR2 are LNHDA and SQIVND (reference sequence). DNA for the CDR3: TGTGCCAGCAGCGCCGGCCCGAAGGGGAACACTGAAGCTTTCTTT. It translates to CASSAGPKGNTEAFF.

V and J are TRBV9 and TRBJ1-1; perhaps TRBD1 as D (5 bases). CDR1 is SGDLS and CDR2 is YYNGEE in the germline V gene. The ends were cut back, 0 bases at V and 10 bases at J, with 13 bases in the middle. The CDR3 length is 13 residues. The CDR3, as DNA: TGTGCCAGCAGCGTAGTGTCAGGACAAAGAGCTTTCTTT. Its translation is CASSVVSGQRAFF. Full variable domain (remainder filled in from reference TRBV9 and TRBJ1-1): DSGVTQTPKHLITATGQRVTLRCSPRSGDLSVYWYQQSLDQGLQFLIQYYNGEERAKGNILERFSAQQFPDLHSELNLSSLELGDSALYFCASSVVSGQRAFFGQGTRLTVV.

The V call is TRBV28, the J call TRBJ2-1; D possibly uses TRBD1 or TRBD2 (5 bases each). In germline, CDR1 is MDHEN, CDR2 SYDVKM. V shed 7 bases and J shed 8 bases, with 18 bases lying between them. The CDR3 has 14 residues. The chain's CDR3 is CASNPYLGTDEQFF. As DNA, the CDR3 is TGTGCCAGCAATCCATACTTAGGGACCGATGAGCAGTTCTTC.

This clone was detected only a few times. The chain joins TRBV15 to TRBJ1-2, with 8 positions matching TRBD1. CDR3 length: 14 residues. The J segment lost 8 bases and the V segment lost 8 bases, leaving 13 bases of the junction unmatched. Germline V gene lookup returns CDR1 LNHNV and CDR2 YYDKDF (reference sequence). CDR3 nucleotide sequence: TGTGCCACCTATCAATCTCAGGGGGCTAGGGGCTACACCTTC. It codes for CATYQSQGARGYTF. The full variable domain, its missing parts supplied by reference TRBV15 and TRBJ1-2, is DAMVIQNPRYQVTQFGKPVTLSCSQTLNHNVMYWYQQKSSQAPKLLFHYYDKDFNNEADTPDNFQSRRPNTSFCFLDIRSPGLGDTAMYLCATYQSQGARGYTFGSGTRLTVV.